The 30 T cell receptor beta chains below were found in one sample sequenced in a study of cytomegalovirus exposure and HLA in healthy donors. 60 Vbeta and 13 Jbeta primers were used in PCR. Only in-frame clones appear in the TCRdb table, and some are missing; sequencing was by immunoSEQ multiplex PCR. The sample holds 100,000 to 150,000 clones, 73% seen once. The sequencing input was PBMCs. Receptors were obtained from a man between 60 and 75 years old in good health and CMV-seropositive.

This sequence joins TRBV18 and TRBJ1-2, with TRBD1 identical over 10 bases. The V gene end was trimmed by 3 bases and the J gene end by 1 base; junction bases not matched to a gene: 14. The CDR3 spans 19 residues. Per germline, CDR1 KGHSH and CDR2 LQKENI. The CDR3, as DNA: TGTGCCAGCTCACCGTTTTTGAGGGACAGGGGCCTCCATAACTATGGCTACACCTTC. Translated, it gives CASSPFLRDRGLHNYGYTF.

The chain combines TRBV9 with TRBJ2-3; D unresolved. This CDR3 comprises 14 residues. V dropped 1 base and J dropped 6 bases, with 12 bases sitting between them. The germline CDR1 and CDR2 sequences are SGDLS and YYNGEE. The CDR3 region is CASSVSPGTDTQYF. For the CDR3, the DNA is TGTGCCAGCAGCGTAAGTCCGGGTACGGATACGCAGTATTTT.

This clone has a single count. CDR3 amino acids: CASSLSAGQSSYEQYF. The CDR3 bases are TGTGCCAGCAGCTTAAGTGCTGGGCAAAGCTCCTACGAGCAGTACTTC. This chain joins TRBV11-2 and TRBJ2-7; unclear D gene. Germline V lookup: CDR1 SGHAT, CDR2 FQNNGV. The CDR3 contains 16 residues. The germline V and J ends were trimmed by 2 bases and 0 bases, with 14 bases remaining between them.

The chain links TRBV13 to TRBJ1-1; TRBD1 matches 10 bases. Per the germline V gene, CDR1 is PRHDT and CDR2 is FYEKMQ (reference sequence). The CDR3 loop spans 15 amino acids. With V trimmed by 5 bases and J by 5 bases, 8 bases remained unmatched. The CDR3: CASSASGTGETEAFF. For the CDR3, the DNA is TGTGCCAGCAGCGCGTCAGGGACAGGGGAAACTGAAGCTTTCTTT.

This clone was observed a handful of times. The J gene is TRBJ2-3, the V gene TRBV5-1, with 12 bases fitting TRBD2. The CDR3 extends over 14 amino acids. J was trimmed by 9 bases and V by 0 bases; bases with no gene match: 2. Germline V CDR1 and CDR2: SGHRS, YFSETQ. The CDR3 bases are TGCGCCAGCAGCTTGGGACTAGCGGGGGAGACGCAGTATTTT. This translates into CASSLGLAGETQYF.

The genes are TRBV9 and TRBJ1-4; no clear D. V lost 0 bases and J lost 5, with 11 bases in between. The CDR3 loop spans 15 amino acids. Germline-derived CDR1 and CDR2 are SGDLS and YYNGEE. The CDR3: CASSVGPFSNEKLFF. The CDR3 DNA is TGTGCCAGCAGCGTAGGGCCATTCTCGAATGAAAAACTGTTTTTT.

This sequence joins TRBV27 and TRBJ2-7; 9 nucleotides line up with TRBD1. J lost 3 bases, V lost 6 bases, and 3 bases had no gene match. CDR1 and CDR2 (germline): MNHEY, SMNVEV (reference sequence). The CDR3 extends over 13 amino acids. CDR3 sequence: CASSWDRDYEQYF. The CDR3 DNA sequence: TGTGCCAGCAGCTGGGACAGGGACTACGAGCAGTACTTC.

The rearrangement uses TRBV6-5 and TRBJ1-6; the match to TRBD1 covers 9 bases. The V gene end was trimmed by 6 bases and the J gene end by 9 bases; junction bases not matched to a gene: 6. CDR1 and CDR2 (germline): MNHEY, SVGAGI. The CDR3 contains 14 residues. The CDR3 region has the DNA TGTGCCAGCAGAAGGGACAGGGTTGGTTCACCCCTCCACTTT. Amino acid sequence: CASRRDRVGSPLHF.

This chain links TRBV5-1 with TRBJ2-2; weak D call: TRBD1 (5 bases). Germline CDR1 is SGHRS and CDR2 is YFSETQ. Deletions cut 1 base from V and 0 bases from J, with 10 bases between. The CDR3 spans 16 residues. The CDR3 nucleotides are TGCGCCAGCAGCTTGAGACAGATCTCGAACACCGGGGAGCTGTTTTTT. Translated, it gives CASSLRQISNTGELFF.

The genes are TRBV6-5 and TRBJ2-3; D unresolved. V lost 6 bases to trimming and J lost 8 bases, with 15 bases between them. There are 13 residues in the CDR3. CDR1 MNHEY and CDR2 SVGAGI come from the germline V gene. The chain's CDR3 is CASSPDTPGTQYF. DNA of the CDR3: TGTGCCAGCAGCCCCGACACACCCGGTACGCAGTATTTT.

The sample holds one count of this clone. The rearrangement uses TRBV2 and TRBJ2-7; D unclear. V lost 8 bases to trimming and J lost 0 bases, with 8 bases between them. Per germline, CDR1 SNHLY and CDR2 FYNNEI. CDR3 length: 12 amino acids. This chain's CDR3 is CASEIGSYEQYF. CDR3 DNA: TGTGCCAGCGAAATCGGCTCCTACGAGCAGTACTTC.

The chain is built from TRBV2 and TRBJ2-2; D is unclear. From germline, CDR1 is SNHLY and CDR2 FYNNEI. Trimming took 7 bases from V and 1 from J, leaving 7 bases between them. This CDR3 has 13 amino acids. The CDR3 sequence is CASILGNTGELFF. In DNA, the CDR3 is TGTGCCAGCATACTCGGGAACACCGGGGAGCTGTTTTTT.

This clone was observed a few times. The CDR3 DNA is TGTGCCAGCTTACAGGGGAATAGGGAGACCCAGTACTTC. Encoded protein: CASLQGNRETQYF. V gene TRBV2 combines with J gene TRBJ2-5; TRBD1 agrees at 7 bases. CDR3 size: 13 residues. V trimming: 8 bases; J trimming: 5 bases; junction bases outside the gene matches: 8. CDR1 SNHLY and CDR2 FYNNEI come from the germline V gene.

This sequence joins TRBV19 and TRBJ1-1, with a possible D match to TRBD1 (5 bases). Germline V gene lookup returns CDR1 LNHDA and CDR2 SQIVND (reference sequence). Trimming took 6 bases from V and 1 from J, leaving 15 bases between them. The CDR3 sequence is 15 residues long. The CDR3 here is CASRPPDRPNTEAFF. In DNA, the CDR3 is TGTGCCAGTAGACCACCCGACAGACCGAACACTGAAGCTTTCTTT.

The rearrangement uses TRBV6-1 and TRBJ2-7, with D possibly being TRBD1 (6 bases). The CDR3 runs 14 residues. Germline V gene lookup returns CDR1 MNHNS and CDR2 SASEGT. The V end lost 8 bases, the J end lost 0 bases, and 14 bases lay between the germline ends. CDR3 sequence (DNA): TGTGCCAGCCTCCGGGACATAAGCTCCTACGAGCAGTACTTC. Translating it yields CASLRDISSYEQYF.

V and J are TRBV7-9 and TRBJ2-3; 11 positions agree with TRBD2. Germline-derived CDR1 and CDR2 are SEHNR and FQNEAQ (reference sequence). Trimming cost V 6 bases and J 2 bases; bases outside gene matches: 4. The CDR3 consists of 15 residues. The CDR3 protein is CASSSSGGATDTQYF. CDR3 nucleotides: TGTGCCAGCAGTAGTAGCGGGGGGGCCACAGATACGCAGTATTTT.

This clone was detected once. The rearrangement joins TRBV30 to TRBJ2-1; tentative D call: TRBD2 (6 bases). The V gene lost 0 bases and the J gene lost 14 bases, with 17 bases spanning the gap. This CDR3 comprises 13 residues. The germline V gene encodes CDR1 GTSNPN and CDR2 SVGIG (reference sequence). As DNA, the CDR3 is TGTGCCTGGAGTGTAGAGGTTGGGGGGAGAAAGTTCTTC. It translates to CAWSVEVGGRKFF.

The chain uses TRBV9 and TRBJ2-6; 8 bases are a match to TRBD1. CDR1 is SGDLS and CDR2 is YYNGEE in the germline V gene. The CDR3 covers 17 residues. Trimming at V came to 4 bases and at J to 2 bases, leaving 8 bases not matched to a gene. The CDR3 DNA reads as TGTGCCAGCAGCACTAGTCCAGGGGGCGCTGGGGCCAACGTCCTGACTTTC. Protein sequence: CASSTSPGGAGANVLTF.

The chain couples TRBV6-1 to TRBJ1-6; 7 nucleotides match TRBD1. V trimming: 7 bases; J trimming: 5 bases; junction bases outside the gene matches: 5. The CDR3 sequence is 14 residues long. Germline CDR1 is MNHNS and CDR2 is SASEGT. CDR3 in DNA: TGTGCCAGCACCGGGACAGCCGATAATTCACCCCTCCACTTT. Its protein is CASTGTADNSPLHF.

J is TRBJ2-5 and V is TRBV9; TRBD1 matches 7 bases. With V trimmed by 0 bases and J by 1 base, 0 bases remained unmatched. This CDR3 is built from 14 residues. The V gene's germline CDR1 is SGDLS and CDR2 YYNGEE. This CDR3 reads CASSVGDSQETQYF. DNA for the CDR3: TGTGCCAGCAGCGTAGGGGACAGCCAAGAGACCCAGTACTTC.

The rearrangement links TRBV19 to TRBJ1-2; 7 bases fit TRBD1. Germline CDR1 is LNHDA and CDR2 is SQIVND (reference sequence). CDR3 length equals 14 residues. Germline trimming cut 2 bases from V and 6 bases from J; bases unmatched to any gene: 6. DNA of the CDR3: TGTGCCAGTAGTATACGGGACAGACCTCATGGCTACACCTTC. Protein sequence: CASSIRDRPHGYTF.

The chain recombines TRBV2 with TRBJ2-2; D uncertain. The germline CDR1 and CDR2 sequences are SNHLY and FYNNEI. This CDR3 is built from 15 residues. Between the trimmed V and J ends, which lost 6 bases and 0 bases, there was a span of 11 bases. In DNA, the CDR3 is TGTGCCAGCAGCCCAGACACCTCGAACACCGGGGAGCTGTTTTTT. Protein sequence: CASSPDTSNTGELFF. The full variable domain, with the rest looked up from reference TRBV2 and TRBJ2-2, is EPEVTQTPSHQVTQMGQEVILRCVPISNHLYFYWYRQILGQKVEFLVSFYNNEISEKSEIFDDQFSVERPDGSNFTLKIRSTKLEDSAMYFCASSPDTSNTGELFFGEGSRLTVL.

The genes are TRBV6-5 and TRBJ1-5; D is unclear. This CDR3 contains 13 residues. V was shortened by 4 bases and J by 6 bases, with 10 bases between the two germline ends. Looked up from germline, CDR1 is MNHEY and CDR2 is SVGAGI. In DNA, the CDR3 is TGTGCCAGCAGTTTTTCCGGCGGTCAGCCCCAGCATTTT. This sequence encodes CASSFSGGQPQHF.

The J gene is TRBJ2-5, the V gene TRBV5-1; TRBD2 might be the D (5 bases). The germline CDR1 and CDR2 sequences are SGHRS and YFSETQ. V lost 3 bases and J lost 5, with 17 bases in between. The length of the CDR3 is 15 residues. CDR3 sequence reads: CASSSQSPTGETQYF. The CDR3 DNA follows: TGCGCCAGCAGCTCCCAATCCCCGACGGGGGAGACCCAGTACTTC.

V and J are TRBV5-1 and TRBJ2-5, with 7 bases aligning to TRBD2. With V trimmed by 4 bases and J by 7 bases, 16 bases remained unmatched. The germline V gene has CDR1 SGHRS and CDR2 YFSETQ. The CDR3 sequence is 16 residues long. CDR3 nucleotides: TGCGCCAGCAGCCTGACATCCGGGACGACGGGGGGGACCCAGTACTTC. Amino acids: CASSLTSGTTGGTQYF.

This rearrangement joins TRBV2 to TRBJ1-2; D may be TRBD1 (5 bases). This CDR3 is built from 14 residues. The germline V gene encodes CDR1 SNHLY and CDR2 FYNNEI. V lost 8 bases, J lost 3 bases, and 16 bases lay in between. The DNA of the CDR3 is TGTGCCAGCCTTATAACGGGGGGTGACTATGGCTACACCTTC. The encoded protein is CASLITGGDYGYTF.

The chain links TRBV29-1 to TRBJ1-1; D is ambiguous. The V end was cut by 1 base, the J end by 9 bases, with 18 bases between. Germline V gene sequence: CDR1 SQVTM, CDR2 ANQGSEA. The CDR3 consists of 14 residues. CDR3: CSVEGGRERIQAFF. The CDR3 DNA follows: TGCAGCGTTGAAGGTGGTCGGGAGAGAATTCAAGCTTTCTTT.

This clone was detected once. The CDR3 region is CASSQAGHSYEQYF. The CDR3, as DNA: TGCGCCAGCAGCCAAGCAGGGCATTCCTACGAGCAGTACTTC. The V and J genes are TRBV4-1 and TRBJ2-7, with D perhaps TRBD1 (5 bases). The V and J ends lost 1 base and 1 base respectively, with 8 bases between them. Looked up from germline, CDR1 is MGHRA and CDR2 is YSYEKL. The CDR3 runs 14 residues.

As DNA, the CDR3 is TGCGCCAGCAGTGAGTCGACAGGGGAATCGGAGACCCAGTACTTC. Residues: CASSESTGESETQYF. This chain links TRBV10-1 with TRBJ2-5; TRBD1 aligns across 8 bases. Trimming at V came to 0 bases and at J to 5 bases, leaving 5 bases not matched to a gene. The CDR3 covers 15 residues. The V gene's germline CDR1 is WNHNN and CDR2 SYGVQD (reference sequence).

V usage is TRBV6-5 and J usage is TRBJ1-1; no reliable D call. The CDR3 has 13 residues. Trimming cost V 1 base and J 7 bases, with 10 bases left between them. Germline assignment: CDR1 MNHEY and CDR2 SVGAGI. The CDR3 DNA sequence: TGTGCCAGCAGTTACTTTCGGGATGATGAAGCTTTCTTT. It yields the protein CASSYFRDDEAFF.